The T cell receptor beta chain described here comes from a study of shared clonotypes between healthy human individuals. Sequenced by immunoSEQ multiplex PCR; TCRdb stores in-frame clones only, minus some. The sample has 2,500,000 or so clones, 90% to 95% seen once; the top ten hold 0.14%. V was trimmed by 0 bases and J by 2 bases, leaving 9 bases between them. CDR3 size: 16 residues. CDR1 and CDR2 (germline): SGDLS, YYNGEE. The clonotype originates from a man aged 18 to 30 in good health. The chain links TRBV9 to TRBJ2-6, with D unclear. Sequencing input: naive CD4+ T cells sorted from blood. The subset was: CD45RA+ positively selected. The CDR3 is CASSVAGQTGANVLTF. The CDR3 DNA follows: TGTGCCAGCAGCGTAGCTGGGCAGACTGGGGCCAACGTCCTGACTTTC.